This T cell receptor beta chain was captured by sequencing in a study of cytomegalovirus exposure and HLA in healthy donors. Study details: The same platform as the 666 first-cohort repertoires was used for the 90 to 150 validation repertoires, a later analysis reported. Study results and limitations: Cytomegalovirus association was assigned to approximately 160 TCR beta chains. According to reports, the classifier identified cytomegalovirus status with high specificity and sensitivity.

About this clone itself: Antigen unknown.

The CDR3 loop spans 15 amino acids. Germline CDR1 and CDR2: SGHRS and YFSETQ. With V trimmed by 4 bases and J by 7 bases, 8 bases remained unmatched. Using immunoSEQ multiplex PCR, the repertoire was profiled, and TCRdb retains in-frame clones only, with some absent. Of about 150,000 clones listed, approximately 84% were seen once; the top ten hold less than 35%. The donors were part of the approximately 120-subject validation cohort, which stood apart from the roughly 700-subject first cohort. Sequencing input: PBMCs. The V call is TRBV5-1, the J call TRBJ2-2, with TRBD1 matching over 9 bases. This TCR derives from a man younger than 40 in good health and CMV-seropositive. The CDR3 nucleotides are TGCGCCAGCAGCGGGACAACAGGGGGCGACGGGGAGCTGTTTTTT. This codes for CASSGTTGGDGELFF.